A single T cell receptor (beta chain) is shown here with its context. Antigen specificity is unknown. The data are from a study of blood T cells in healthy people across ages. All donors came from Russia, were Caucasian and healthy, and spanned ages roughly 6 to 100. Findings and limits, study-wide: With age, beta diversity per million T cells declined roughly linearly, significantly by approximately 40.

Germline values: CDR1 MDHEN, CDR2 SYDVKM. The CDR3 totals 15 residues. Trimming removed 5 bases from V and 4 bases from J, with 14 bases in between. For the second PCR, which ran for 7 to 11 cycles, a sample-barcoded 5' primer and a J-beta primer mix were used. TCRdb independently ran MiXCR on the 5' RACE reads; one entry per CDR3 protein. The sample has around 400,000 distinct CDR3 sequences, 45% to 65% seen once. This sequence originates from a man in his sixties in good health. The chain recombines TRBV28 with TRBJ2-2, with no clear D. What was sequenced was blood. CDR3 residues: CASSPGRVGTGELFF. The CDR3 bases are TGTGCCAGCAGTCCAGGAAGGGTCGGCACCGGGGAGCTGTTTTTT.